The 9 T cell receptor beta chains in this list originate from one sample, sequenced in a study of response to subunit inactivated influenza vaccine. TCRdb re-called the RT-PCR reads through MiXCR, storing one row per CDR3 protein. The top ten hold 11% of the sample, which has roughly 780,000 distinct CDR3 sequences, 15% to 20% seen once. The source was PBMCs from blood, collected more than 4 days after vaccination. These receptors were obtained from a man aged 50 to 60 who received an inactivated influenza vaccine.

This chain connects TRBV28 to TRBJ2-3; D is unclear. V gave up 3 bases and J gave up 0 bases, with 7 bases separating them. Germline loops: CDR1 MDHEN, CDR2 SYDVKM. The CDR3 has 14 residues. The DNA of the CDR3 is TGTGCCAGCAGTTTGTTACCAAGCACAGATACGCAGTATTTT. Translated, it gives CASSLLPSTDTQYF.

V and J are TRBV20-1 and TRBJ1-2; D is ambiguous. Germline values: CDR1 DFQATT, CDR2 SNEGSKA (reference sequence). V was shortened by 3 bases and J by 8 bases, with 13 bases between the two germline ends. The CDR3 length is 12 residues. CDR3 residues: CSASLGVGGYTF. The DNA of the CDR3 is TGCAGTGCTAGTTTAGGAGTCGGGGGCTACACCTTC.

This clonotype was counted at least ten times. J is TRBJ2-3 and V is TRBV12-3 or TRBV12-4, with 8 bases aligning to TRBD1. J gave up 2 bases and V 5 bases, and 6 bases lay outside the gene matches. This CDR3 comprises 15 residues. Here the CDR3 reads CASSDYRGVTDTQYF. The CDR3, as DNA: TGTGCCAGCAGTGACTACAGGGGGGTCACAGATACGCAGTATTTT.

J is TRBJ2-3 and V is TRBV7-2; TRBD1 matches at 7 bases. Germline V gene lookup returns CDR1 SGHTA and CDR2 FQGNSA. The CDR3 has 15 amino acids. The trim removed 3 bases at V and 7 bases at J, leaving 10 bases unmatched. The CDR3 here is CASSFGSTGSNTQYF. As DNA, the CDR3 is TGTGCCAGCAGCTTCGGTTCGACAGGGTCAAATACGCAGTATTTT. Combining the CDR3 with reference TRBV7-2 and TRBJ2-3 gives the whole variable domain GAGVSQSPSNKVTEKGKDVELRCDPISGHTALYWYRQSLGQGLEFLIYFQGNSAPDKSGLPSDRFSAERTGGSVSTLTIQRTQQEDSAVYLCASSFGSTGSNTQYFGPGTRLTVL.

This clonotype has a handful of counts. CDR3 protein: CASSLGLAGGRKAIEQFF. The CDR3 DNA reads TGTGCCAGCAGCTTAGGACTAGCGGGAGGGAGGAAGGCCATTGAGCAGTTCTTC. V and J are TRBV7-8 and TRBJ2-1; 14 bases align to TRBD2. The ends lost 1 base at V and 9 bases at J; junction bases unmatched: 11. The CDR3 runs to 18 residues. Germline V lookup: CDR1 SGHVS, CDR2 FQNEAQ. The full variable domain, its missing parts supplied by reference TRBV7-8 and TRBJ2-1, is GAGVSQSPRYKVAKRGQDVALRCDPISGHVSLFWYQQALGQGPEFLTYFQNEAQLDKSGLPSDRFFAERPEGSVSTLKIQRTQQEDSAVYLCASSLGLAGGRKAIEQFFGPGTRLTVL.

This chain links TRBV20-1 with TRBJ2-1, with 9 bases lining up with TRBD2. This CDR3 comprises 15 residues. Unmatched junction bases numbered 9, after V lost 6 bases and J lost 3 bases. Germline-derived CDR1 and CDR2 are DFQATT and SNEGSKA (reference sequence). The CDR3 DNA reads as TGCAGTGCCCCCCCGGCGGGAGGGCTCTACAATGAGCAGTTCTTC. Encoded protein: CSAPPAGGLYNEQFF.

V gene TRBV5-5 combines with J gene TRBJ1-2; no reliable D call. Trimming pared 4 bases from V and 7 bases from J, leaving 17 bases between. The CDR3 extends over 14 amino acids. Per the germline V gene, CDR1 is SGHKS and CDR2 is YYEKEE (reference sequence). The CDR3 region is CASSPSDRWRGYTF. The CDR3 nucleotides read TGTGCCAGCAGCCCCTCGGACCGCTGGCGTGGCTACACCTTC.

The V call is TRBV20-1, the J call TRBJ2-7; D is undetermined. V was shortened by 0 bases and J by 2 bases, with 14 bases between the two germline ends. CDR3 size: 15 residues. Germline V gene sequence: CDR1 DFQATT, CDR2 SNEGSKA (reference sequence). CDR3: CSARDLLGRPYEQYF. CDR3 nucleotides: TGCAGTGCTAGAGATCTTTTGGGTCGTCCCTACGAGCAGTACTTC.

The chain carries TRBV5-1 and TRBJ1-2; D is uncertain. Germline CDR1 SGHRS, CDR2 YFSETQ. V was pared by 5 bases and J by 1 base, with 9 bases between. The CDR3 runs to 13 residues. The CDR3 loop is CASSSNSNYGYTF. The CDR3 DNA sequence: TGCGCCAGCAGTAGTAACAGTAACTATGGCTACACCTTC.